This entry lists 10 T cell receptor beta chains sequenced from one sample in a study of blood T cell repertoires in COVID-19. Sequenced by immunoSEQ multiplex PCR; TCRdb stores in-frame clones only, minus some. The data contain 260,000 or so clones, around 90% of them singletons. Sequencing input: peripheral blood. The receptor source for this set is a human donor in a cohort sampled during active COVID-19.

The CDR3 region is CASSLNSWGHGTEAFF. DNA for the CDR3: TGCGCCAGCAGCCTAAATAGCTGGGGGCATGGCACTGAAGCTTTCTTT. The J gene is TRBJ1-1, the V gene TRBV4-1; possible D gene TRBD1, 6 bases. Trimming removed 4 bases from V and 4 bases from J, with 19 bases in between. Germline-derived CDR1 and CDR2 are MGHRA and YSYEKL. The CDR3 has 16 amino acids.

The rearrangement links TRBV13 to TRBJ2-3, with 11 bases lining up with TRBD2. This CDR3 spans 17 amino acids. V trimming: 5 bases; J trimming: 2 bases; junction bases outside the gene matches: 9. The germline V gene has CDR1 PRHDT and CDR2 FYEKMQ (reference sequence). The CDR3 loop reads CASSPSPSGRYTDTQYF. The CDR3 DNA follows: TGTGCCAGCAGCCCGTCTCCTAGCGGGAGGTACACAGATACGCAGTATTTT.

CDR3: CASSRTLAGGHEQYF. CDR3 DNA: TGTGCCAGCAGCCGAACACTAGCGGGGGGGCACGAGCAGTACTTC. This sequence joins TRBV11-2 and TRBJ2-7, with 13 bases that match TRBD2. Losses at the gene ends were 5 bases for V and 5 bases for J; bases not matched to a gene: 6. Germline V lookup: CDR1 SGHAT, CDR2 FQNNGV. CDR3 size: 15 residues. Supplemented by reference TRBV11-2 and TRBJ2-7, the full variable domain reads EAGVAQSPRYKIIEKRQSVAFWCNPISGHATLYWYQQILGQGPKLLIQFQNNGVVDDSQLPKDRFSAERLKGVDSTLKIQPAKLEDSAVYLCASSRTLAGGHEQYFGPGTRLTVT.

The gene calls are TRBV10-2 and TRBJ1-1, with D possibly being TRBD1 (5 bases). CDR1 WSHSY and CDR2 SAAADI come from the germline V gene. CDR3 length equals 13 residues. V lost 3 bases and J lost 12, with 17 bases in between. CDR3 in DNA: TGCGCCAGCAGTGATACCGGGACGGGGGATACTTTCTTT. It specifies CASSDTGTGDTFF.

The chain employs TRBV6-5 and TRBJ2-3, with TRBD2 identical over 9 bases. The CDR3 runs 14 residues. V was clipped by 10 bases and J by 0 bases; unmatched bases: 5. Germline CDR1 reads MNHEY; CDR2 reads SVGAGI. Here the CDR3 DNA reads TGTGCCACCAGGACTAGCGCCAGCACAGATACGCAGTATTTT. Its protein product is CATRTSASTDTQYF.

This rearrangement joins TRBV12-5 to TRBJ1-4; no clear D gene. Trimming took off 4 bases at V and 0 bases at J, with 15 bases between the two ends. The CDR3 runs 17 residues. Germline assignment: CDR1 LGHNT and CDR2 FRNRAP. In nucleotides, the CDR3 is TGTGCTAGTGGTTACACTATAACGGTTGCAACTAATGAAAAACTGTTTTTT. This sequence encodes CASGYTITVATNEKLFF.

The V gene is TRBV7-9, the J gene TRBJ2-7; D is possibly TRBD2 (6 bases). V was trimmed by 1 base and J by 3 bases, leaving 10 bases between them. The CDR3 contains 14 residues. Germline CDR1 SEHNR, CDR2 FQNEAQ (reference sequence). For the CDR3, the DNA is TGTGCCAGCAGCTTAGGGAGGGATCACTACGAGCAGTACTTC. This sequence encodes CASSLGRDHYEQYF.

The V and J genes are TRBV28 and TRBJ2-7; 9 bases map to TRBD1. The CDR3 is 14 residues long. Germline V CDR1 and CDR2: MDHEN, SYDVKM. With 7 bases clipped from V and 6 bases from J, the junction kept 10 bases outside the gene matches. CDR3 sequence (DNA): TGTGCCAGCAACACCCCGGGACAGGGAACCGAGCAGTACTTC. It is translated as CASNTPGQGTEQYF.

V gene TRBV7-2 combines with J gene TRBJ2-7; 10 bases map to TRBD1. The CDR3 is 12 amino acids. The germline CDR1 and CDR2 sequences are SGHTA and FQGNSA. With 5 bases clipped from V and 13 bases from J, the junction kept 8 bases outside the gene matches. The CDR3, as DNA: TGTGCCAGCAGCCACAGACAGGGGGCGCGTTACTTC. Translated, it gives CASSHRQGARYF.

This rearrangement joins TRBV5-6 to TRBJ1-6; TRBD1 might be the D (5 bases). Looked up from germline, CDR1 is SGHDT and CDR2 is YYEEEE. Trimming left V 2 bases short and J 10 bases short, with 13 bases between. This CDR3 region has 14 residues. The CDR3 nucleotides read TGTGCCAGCAGCTTCGGGGGTACTGGGTCACCCCTCCACTTT. Its translation: CASSFGGTGSPLHF.